This entry lists 15 T cell receptor beta chains sequenced from one sample in a study of blood T cells in healthy people across ages. Sample-barcoded 5' priming and a J-beta primer mix drove a second PCR of about 7 to 12 cycles. TCRdb re-called the 5' RACE reads with MiXCR, one entry per CDR3 protein. The table records hundreds of thousands of distinct CDR3 sequences, about 61% of them present only once. The sample comprised blood. The receptor source for this set is a middle-aged man in good health.

The rearrangement links TRBV20-1 to TRBJ2-1; 10 nucleotides align to TRBD2. The J segment lost 3 bases and the V segment lost 6 bases, leaving 11 bases of the junction unmatched. The CDR3 is made up of 16 amino acids. From germline, CDR1 is DFQATT and CDR2 SNEGSKA (reference sequence). For the CDR3, the DNA is TGCAGTGCCCTGGAACGAGCGGGGGGGCACTACAATGAGCAGTTCTTC. It yields the protein CSALERAGGHYNEQFF.

This sequence joins TRBV12-3 or TRBV12-4 and TRBJ2-4, with D uncertain. The J call is in doubt because the DNA end fits TRBJ2-7 better. The CDR3 contains 14 residues. The CDR3 sequence: CASNASPTPYEQYF. As DNA, the CDR3 is TGTGCCAGCAACGCCAGCCCCACTCCCTACGAGCAGTACTTC.

This clonotype occurred once. The V call is TRBV6-1, the J call TRBJ2-1; possible D gene TRBD2, 5 bases. The CDR3 length is 15 residues. V gave up 4 bases and J gave up 0 bases, with 10 bases separating them. Looked up from germline, CDR1 is MNHNS and CDR2 is SASEGT. In DNA form, the CDR3 reads TGTGCCAGCAGTGTGATAGGGAGCTCCTACAATGAGCAGTTCTTC. It codes for CASSVIGSSYNEQFF.

V usage is TRBV20-1 and J usage is TRBJ2-3; 13 bases are shared with TRBD2. There are 16 residues in the CDR3. Losses at the gene ends were 6 bases for V and 0 bases for J; bases not matched to a gene: 6. The germline V gene has CDR1 DFQATT and CDR2 SNEGSKA (reference sequence). In DNA form, the CDR3 reads TGCAGTGCCTGGACTAGCGGGGGCCCTAGCACAGATACGCAGTATTTT. As protein: CSAWTSGGPSTDTQYF.

This clonotype was observed at least ten times. The CDR3 DNA is TGTGCCAGCAGCCCCAGGGAATCTGGGGCCAACGTCCTGACTTTC. Translation gives CASSPRESGANVLTF. The chain employs TRBV7-3 and TRBJ2-6; a weak D match, TRBD1 (5 bases). This CDR3 has 15 amino acids. V gave up 5 bases and J gave up 1 base, with 9 bases separating them. Germline CDR1 reads SGHTA; CDR2 reads FQGTGA.

This chain uses TRBV20-1 with TRBJ2-1; TRBD1 matches 8 bases. Per the germline V gene, CDR1 is DFQATT and CDR2 is SNEGSKA (reference sequence). The CDR3 sequence is 16 residues long. V gave up 5 bases and J gave up 7 bases; unmatched junction bases: 16. In DNA, the CDR3 is TGCAGTGCTGCCCACACCGGGACAGGTTTCGTAAATGAGCAGTTCTTC. Protein product: CSAAHTGTGFVNEQFF.

This clonotype showed up just a few times. This sequence joins TRBV7-8 and TRBJ1-2, with 7 bases identical to TRBD1. Germline CDR1 SGHVS, CDR2 FQNEAQ. CDR3 length: 16 amino acids. With 0 bases clipped from V and 8 bases from J, the junction kept 12 bases outside the gene matches. The CDR3 loop reads CASSLAPQGQIGGYTF. The CDR3 coding sequence is TGTGCCAGCAGCTTAGCACCACAGGGACAGATCGGGGGCTACACCTTC.

The chain has TRBV2 and TRBJ1-4; a possible D gene is TRBD1 (5 bases). This CDR3 is built from 16 residues. CDR1 is SNHLY and CDR2 is FYNNEI in the germline V gene. Trimming removed 4 bases from V and 0 bases from J, with 12 bases in between. This chain's CDR3 is CASSALKGPTNEKLFF. The CDR3 coding sequence is TGTGCCAGCAGTGCTTTAAAGGGACCAACTAATGAAAAACTGTTTTTT.

This clonotype was counted only a few times. The V gene is TRBV3-1, the J gene TRBJ1-2; maybe TRBD1 (5 bases). This CDR3 is 15 amino acids long. V was trimmed by 0 bases and J by 4 bases, leaving 12 bases between them. From germline, CDR1 is LGHDT and CDR2 YNNKEL (reference sequence). The CDR3 sequence: CASSQDGREGYGYTF. Written as DNA, the CDR3 is TGTGCCAGCAGCCAAGATGGCAGGGAGGGCTATGGCTACACCTTC.

The gene calls are TRBV20-1 and TRBJ2-3, with TRBD1 matching 11 bases. V was pared by 2 bases and J by 4 bases, with 5 bases of the junction left unmatched. The CDR3 is made up of 15 amino acids. Germline loops: CDR1 DFQATT, CDR2 SNEGSKA (reference sequence). Here the CDR3 DNA reads TGCAGTGCTAGACACGGGACAGGGGGAGCAGATACGCAGTATTTT. It codes for CSARHGTGGADTQYF.

V usage is TRBV7-2 and J usage is TRBJ2-3; D unclear. The CDR3 sequence is 14 residues long. Germline assignment: CDR1 SGHTA and CDR2 FQGNSA. V was clipped by 1 base and J by 3 bases, with 8 bases between them. CDR3 sequence (DNA): TGTGCCAGCAGCTTAGATCCCCAAACAGATACGCAGTATTTT. It encodes CASSLDPQTDTQYF.

This clonotype was seen more than once but under ten times. V is TRBV20-1 and J is TRBJ2-7, with no clear D. The J call is doubtful: the DNA matches TRBJ2-5 better. Germline assignment: CDR1 DFQATT and CDR2 SNEGSKA (reference sequence). The CDR3 has 12 amino acids. The CDR3 DNA reads as TGCAGTGCGGCCTCACGGCGGGAGACCCAGTACTTC. Protein product: CSAASRRETQYF.

This clonotype has a handful of counts. This rearrangement joins TRBV25-1 to TRBJ1-1; D not certain. CDR1 is MGHDK and CDR2 is SYGVNS in the germline V gene. CDR3 length equals 15 residues. V dropped 6 bases and J dropped 0 bases, with 14 bases sitting between them. The CDR3 loop is CASRQTSIMNTEAFF. CDR3 nucleotides: TGTGCCAGCAGGCAGACTTCTATCATGAACACTGAAGCTTTCTTT. Full variable domain (outside the CDR3, taken from reference TRBV25-1 and TRBJ1-1): EADIYQTPRYLVIGTGKKITLECSQTMGHDKMYWYQQDPGMELHLIHYSYGVNSTEKGDLSSESTVSRIRTEHFPLTLESARPSHTSQYLCASRQTSIMNTEAFFGQGTRLTVV.

This clonotype was seen more than once but under ten times. The rearrangement joins TRBV6-5 to TRBJ2-3; 9 positions agree with TRBD1. V gave up 7 bases and J gave up 4 bases; unmatched junction bases: 12. This CDR3 region has 16 residues. In germline, CDR1 is MNHEY, CDR2 SVGAGI. The chain's CDR3 is CASTQPGTGQADTQYF. The CDR3 bases are TGTGCCAGCACCCAACCTGGGACAGGGCAGGCAGATACGCAGTATTTT.

V is TRBV7-2 and J is TRBJ2-1, with TRBD2 as a possible D gene (6 bases). Germline V gene data show CDR1 as SGHTA and CDR2 as FQGNSA. This CDR3 has 15 residues. Trimming took 8 bases from V and 3 from J, leaving 17 bases between them. The CDR3 DNA reads as TGTGCCAGCGGCGCGGCGCGGGGATACTACAATGAGCAGTTCTTC. Translated: CASGAARGYYNEQFF.